This T cell receptor beta chain was recovered during a study of blood T cell repertoires in COVID-19. On the study more broadly: The United States, Italy and Spain supplied acute and convalescent COVID-19 samples.

Here immunoSEQ multiplex PCR was the method, and the copy in TCRdb shows in-frame clones only, minus some. There are 200,000 to 250,000 clones in the sample; about 90% occur only once, and 0.65% to 0.85% lies in the top ten. The V end lost 8 bases, the J end lost 4 bases, and 17 bases lay between the germline ends. Germline V gene sequence: CDR1 LNHDA, CDR2 SQIVND (reference sequence). The CDR3 is made up of 14 amino acids. Sequencing was performed on peripheral blood. The genes are TRBV19 and TRBJ1-2; a possible D gene is TRBD1 (5 bases). The sequence was obtained from a man in his 60s with COVID-19, enrolled during active disease. This chain's CDR3 is CASLGGDATYGYTF. As DNA, the CDR3 is TGTGCCAGTTTGGGAGGGGACGCGACCTATGGCTACACCTTC.